This T cell receptor (beta chain) was sequenced in a study of blood T cell repertoires in COVID-19. Study in general: Some COVID-19 samples were acute and others convalescent; all came from the United States, Italy and Spain. T cells, B-cell-depleted T cells, or PBMCs provided the cDNA or gDNA that served as material.

As processed by the authors: Amplifying reference gene primers gave estimates of nucleated cell counts. The protocol was immunoSEQ multiplex PCR, while the TCRdb copy is restricted to in-frame clones and leaves out a portion. V and J calls and clone size are given by that table; D and trimming were obtained from the DNA. The profile shows 25,000 to 35,000 clones, almost 85% of them singletons. V lost 6 bases, J lost 5 bases, and 13 bases stayed unmatched. The CDR3 length is 17 residues. In germline, CDR1 is LGHDT, CDR2 YNNKEL (reference sequence). This rearrangement joins TRBV3-1 (or the pseudogene TRBV3-2) to TRBJ2-2; 9 bases are a match to TRBD1. The source of this sequence is a man aged 80 or over with active COVID-19. The sequenced sample was peripheral blood. The CDR3 reads CASSRTGEGLSTGELFF. The CDR3 bases are TGTGCCAGCAGTCGGACAGGGGAAGGGCTATCAACCGGGGAGCTGTTTTTT.